This TCR beta chain was recovered during a study of shared clonotypes between healthy human individuals. This clone has a single count. The CDR3 has 13 amino acids. V shed 0 bases and J shed 0 bases, with 4 bases lying between them. Germline V lookup: CDR1 SGHDT, CDR2 YYEEEE. TCRdb's table, derived via immunoSEQ multiplex PCR, lists solely in-frame clones and lacks some. This sample has some 2.3 million clones; 85% to 95% occur once, and the top ten carry 0.35% to 0.45%. The TCR sequence derives from a man between 18 and 29 years old in good health. Some clones in this sample may be carry-over from other donors' samples. V is TRBV5-6 and J is TRBJ2-7; D is unresolved. The sample taken for sequencing was naive CD4+ T cells from PBMCs. Subset defined: CD45RA+ positively selected. The CDR3 DNA is TGTGCCAGCAGCTTGGGGTACTCCTACGAGCAGTACTTC. This codes for CASSLGYSYEQYF.